This T cell receptor (beta chain) was sequenced during a study of identical twins. CDR1 LGHDT and CDR2 YNNKEL come from the germline V gene (reference sequence). J lost 8 bases, V lost 0 bases, and 8 bases had no gene match. This CDR3 is 16 amino acids long. One entry per CDR3 protein results from TCRdb running MiXCR on the 5' RACE reads. The top ten clones hold approximately 1% of a sample with fewer than 550,000 distinct CDR3 sequences, roughly 13% of them seen once. These data are also associated with another study on yellow fever vaccine responses in identical twins.

Sequencing was carried out using CD4+ T cells sorted from blood. The genes are TRBV3-1 and TRBJ2-1; TRBD2 agrees at 9 bases. The TCR originated in a woman aged 18-35 years in good health. CDR3 in amino acids: CASSQDAGGPMDEQFF. In DNA form, the CDR3 reads TGTGCCAGCAGCCAAGATGCGGGAGGGCCCATGGATGAGCAGTTCTTC.